This is a list of T cell receptor beta chains from one sample in a study of blood T cell repertoires in COVID-19. Some clones are missing from TCRdb's copy, which holds only in-frame ones; the method was immunoSEQ multiplex PCR. The sample has 210,000 or so clones, 75% to 85% seen once. Sequenced input: PBMCs or T cells enriched from blood (not recorded which). These TCRs come from a man in his thirties or forties with acute COVID-19. The CDR3 runs from the conserved cysteine through the conserved F or W. The D gene is left open where the match is weak. Clone size is stated in some rows and not others, as once, few, many or a class when expanded.

d_call	clone_size	j_call	v_call	cdr3_aa	cdr3_nt
-	once	TRBJ2-3	TRBV11-2	CASSLSGMGGLTDTQYF	TGTGCCAGCAGCCTCTCGGGGATGGGGGGGCTCACAGATACGCAGTATTTT
-	-	TRBJ1-3	TRBV7-5	CVRSPDRRGRGNTIYF	TGTGTCAGAAGCCCTGATAGGAGAGGGAGGGGAAACACCATATATTTT
TRBD1	-	TRBJ2-2	TRBV2	CASIRDRLFTGELFF	TGTGCCAGCATCAGGGACAGGTTATTCACCGGGGAGCTGTTTTTT
-	-	TRBJ2-1	TRBV6-5	CASSTAGRRNEQFF	TGTGCCAGCTCTACGGCAGGGAGGAGGAATGAGCAGTTCTTC
-	-	TRBJ2-7	TRBV29-1	CSVEQQGRSYEQYF	TGCAGCGTTGAGCAACAGGGGAGGTCCTACGAGCAGTACTTC
-	-	TRBJ1-2	TRBV7-3	CASSLMGAGTGGYTF	TGTGCCAGCAGCTTAATGGGGGCAGGGACCGGCGGCTACACCTTC
-	few	TRBJ1-6	TRBV7-9	CASSLAGDNSPLHF	TGTGCCAGCAGCTTGGCAGGGGATAATTCACCCCTCCACTTT
-	once	TRBJ2-5	TRBV7-7	CASSFGFEETQYF	TGTGCCAGCAGCTTTGGCTTTGAAGAGACCCAGTACTTC
TRBD1	-	TRBJ1-5	TRBV29-1	CSVGTRGTGNQPQHF	TGCAGCGTTGGGACAAGAGGGACAGGGAATCAGCCCCAGCATTTT
-	once	TRBJ1-4	TRBV18	CASSPRVGLNEKLFF	TGTGCCAGCTCACCACGAGTCGGACTTAATGAAAAACTGTTTTTT
-	-	TRBJ1-2	TRBV19	CASSITQGSFYGYTF	TGTGCCAGTAGTATAACACAGGGAAGTTTCTATGGCTACACCTTC
-	-	TRBJ2-3	TRBV19	CASSTQVISTDTQYF	TGTGCCAGTAGTACGCAGGTGATAAGCACAGATACGCAGTATTTT
-	-	TRBJ2-5	TRBV7-9	CASATKGETQYF	TGTGCCAGCGCGACCAAGGGGGAGACCCAGTACTTC
-	-	TRBJ1-2	TRBV2	CASSWDTSRGYTF	TGTGCCAGCAGTTGGGACACCTCTAGGGGCTACACCTTC
-	-	TRBJ1-2	TRBV28	CASSFWQTLYGYTF	TGTGCCAGCAGTTTTTGGCAGACTCTTTATGGCTACACCTTC
TRBD2	-	TRBJ2-3	TRBV3-1/TRBV3-2	CASSPLTSGYTDTQYF	TGTGCCAGCAGCCCGTTGACTAGCGGGTACACAGATACGCAGTATTTT
-	-	TRBJ2-3	TRBV3-1/TRBV3-2	CASSQDLAASPADTQYF	TGTGCCAGCAGCCAAGATCTTGCGGCAAGTCCGGCAGATACGCAGTATTTT
TRBD1	-	TRBJ2-2	TRBV13	CASSLDPRGMDTGELFF	TGTGCCAGCAGCTTAGACCCCAGGGGGATGGACACCGGGGAGCTGTTTTTT
-	few	TRBJ2-7	TRBV29-1	CSVEDPAGVTYEQYF	TGCAGCGTTGAAGATCCGGCAGGCGTAACCTACGAGCAGTACTTC
-	-	TRBJ1-2	TRBV19	CASSILQGRTNYGYTF	TGTGCCAGTAGTATCCTACAGGGAAGGACTAACTATGGCTACACCTTC
TRBD1	-	TRBJ2-5	TRBV7-3	CASSSRGPRETQYF	TGTGCCAGCAGCTCCAGGGGGCCGAGGGAGACCCAGTACTTC
TRBD1	-	TRBJ1-6	TRBV6-1	CASSEAGQGAGTPLHF	TGTGCCAGCAGTGAAGCGGGACAGGGGGCAGGTACACCCCTCCACTTT
-	few	TRBJ1-1	TRBV18	CASSPQGLGTEAFF	TGTGCCAGCTCACCGCAGGGCCTTGGCACTGAAGCTTTCTTT
-	-	TRBJ1-2	TRBV9	CASSVGRGWGYTF	TGTGCCAGCAGCGTAGGAAGGGGTTGGGGCTACACCTTC
TRBD1	-	TRBJ1-1	TRBV19	CASSISGARGTEAFF	TGTGCCAGTAGTATTTCCGGGGCCAGGGGGACTGAAGCTTTCTTT
TRBD2	-	TRBJ2-3	TRBV7-6	CASSLAGGTDTQYF	TGTGCCAGCAGCTTAGCGGGGGGGACAGATACGCAGTATTTT
-	-	TRBJ1-6	TRBV5-4	CARRLIAQNSPLHF	TGTGCCAGACGCTTAATAGCGCAGAATTCACCCCTCCACTTT